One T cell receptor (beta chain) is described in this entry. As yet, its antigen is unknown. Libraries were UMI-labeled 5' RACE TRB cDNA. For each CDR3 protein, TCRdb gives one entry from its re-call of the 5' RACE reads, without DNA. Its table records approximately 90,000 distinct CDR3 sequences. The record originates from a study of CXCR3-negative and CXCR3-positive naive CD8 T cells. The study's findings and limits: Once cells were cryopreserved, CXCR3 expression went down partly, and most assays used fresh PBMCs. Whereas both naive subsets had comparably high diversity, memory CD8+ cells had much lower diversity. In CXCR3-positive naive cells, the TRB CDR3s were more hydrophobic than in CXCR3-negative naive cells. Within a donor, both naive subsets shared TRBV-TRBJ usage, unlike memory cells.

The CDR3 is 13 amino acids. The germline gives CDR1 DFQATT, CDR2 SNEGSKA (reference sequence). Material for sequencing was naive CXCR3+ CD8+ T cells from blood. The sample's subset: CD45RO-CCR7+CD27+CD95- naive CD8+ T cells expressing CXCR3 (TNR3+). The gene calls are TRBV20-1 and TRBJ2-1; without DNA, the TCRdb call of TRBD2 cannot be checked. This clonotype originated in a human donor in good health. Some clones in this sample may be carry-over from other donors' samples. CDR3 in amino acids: CSASGGAYNEQFF.